This TCR beta chain was sequenced in a study of siplizumab effects on memory and regulatory T cells. CDR1 is MNHEY and CDR2 is SVGAGI in the germline V gene. This CDR3 is 16 amino acids long. V was cut by 0 bases and J by 7 bases, with 18 bases left in between. Sequenced by immunoSEQ multiplex PCR; TCRdb stores in-frame clones only, minus some. The top ten clones hold around 1.5% of a sample with some 120,000 clones, less than 95% of them seen once. This chain uses TRBV6-5 with TRBJ1-2; no firm D call. This clonotype was sampled from a human donor in good health. Sequences were obtained from non-Treg CD4+ T cells sorted from blood. Here the CDR3 DNA reads TGTGCCAGCAGTTACTCTGTCCTATCGCAGCGCGGTGGCTACACCTTC. Encoded protein: CASSYSVLSQRGGYTF.